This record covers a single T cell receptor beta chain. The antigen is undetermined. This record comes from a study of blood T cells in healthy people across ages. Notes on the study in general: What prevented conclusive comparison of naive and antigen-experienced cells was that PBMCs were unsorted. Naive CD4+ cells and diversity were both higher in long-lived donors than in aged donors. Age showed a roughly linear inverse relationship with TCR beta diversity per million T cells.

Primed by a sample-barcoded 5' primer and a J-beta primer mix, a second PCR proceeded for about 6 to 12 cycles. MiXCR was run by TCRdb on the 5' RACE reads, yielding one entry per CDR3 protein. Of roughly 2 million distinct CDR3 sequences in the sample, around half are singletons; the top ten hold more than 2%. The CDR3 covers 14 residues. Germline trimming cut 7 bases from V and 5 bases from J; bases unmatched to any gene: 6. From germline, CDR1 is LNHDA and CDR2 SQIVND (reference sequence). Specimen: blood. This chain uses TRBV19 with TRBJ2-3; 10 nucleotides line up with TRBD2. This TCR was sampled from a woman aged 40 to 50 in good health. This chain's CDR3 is CASKLAGSVDTQYF. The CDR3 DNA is TGTGCCAGTAAACTAGCGGGGTCGGTAGATACGCAGTATTTT.